These T cell receptor beta chains were read from a single sample in a study of T cells in Graves' hyperthyroidism and ophthalmopathy. A single record per CDR3 protein comes from TCRdb applying MiXCR to the multiplex PCR reads. The table has some 600,000 distinct CDR3 sequences, about 45% seen once. The material sequenced was peripheral blood or thyroid tissue (not recorded which). These receptors all stem from a woman aged 18 to 35 with Graves' hyperthyroidism. Each CDR3 is given with its conserved first and last residue. D genes are given only for firm matches. Size tells how often a clone was seen (once, few, many) or the class of an expanded clone, and some rows leave it out.

j_gene: TRBJ1-2
abundance: many
d_gene: NA
v_gene: TRBV24-1
CDR3aa: CATSDFRTNYGYTF
CDR3nt: TGTGCCACCAGTGATTTTAGGACTAACTATGGCTACACCTTC

j_gene: TRBJ2-7
abundance: NA
d_gene: TRBD1
v_gene: TRBV7-9
CDR3aa: CASSQSGTGVYEQYF
CDR3nt: TGCGCCAGCAGCCAATCCGGGACAGGGGTTTACGAGCAGTACTTC

j_gene: TRBJ1-2
abundance: NA
d_gene: TRBD1
v_gene: TRBV29-1
CDR3aa: CSAAGTASYGYTF
CDR3nt: TGCAGCGCAGCCGGGACAGCCTCCTATGGCTACACCTTC

j_gene: TRBJ1-4
abundance: few
d_gene: NA
v_gene: TRBV10-3
CDR3aa: CAISFGGLEEKLFF
CDR3nt: TGTGCCATCAGTTTTGGAGGCCTAGAGGAAAAACTGTTTTTT

j_gene: TRBJ2-7
abundance: many
d_gene: TRBD2
v_gene: TRBV29-1
CDR3aa: CSVETSGSNEQYF
CDR3nt: TGCAGCGTTGAAACTAGCGGGAGCAATGAGCAGTACTTC

j_gene: TRBJ2-1
abundance: NA
d_gene: NA
v_gene: TRBV25-1
CDR3aa: CASSQTHEQFF
CDR3nt: TGTGCCAGCAGCCAGACGCATGAGCAGTTCTTC

j_gene: TRBJ2-7
abundance: NA
d_gene: TRBD2
v_gene: TRBV29-1
CDR3aa: CSYGASGKYEQYF
CDR3nt: TGCAGCTACGGGGCTAGCGGGAAGTACGAGCAGTACTTC

j_gene: TRBJ1-1
abundance: NA
d_gene: NA
v_gene: TRBV7-2
CDR3aa: CASSLDRETEAFF
CDR3nt: TGTGCCAGCAGCTTAGACAGGGAAACTGAAGCTTTCTTT

j_gene: TRBJ1-6
abundance: NA
d_gene: NA
v_gene: TRBV11-2
CDR3aa: CASSRETGASSPLHF
CDR3nt: TGTGCCAGCAGCCGCGAGACAGGAGCTAGTTCACCCCTCCACTTT

j_gene: TRBJ2-2
abundance: few
d_gene: NA
v_gene: TRBV7-3
CDR3aa: CASSFLAGLNTGELFF
CDR3nt: TGTGCCAGCAGCTTCCTGGCGGGGCTGAACACCGGGGAGCTGTTTTTT

j_gene: TRBJ2-7
abundance: NA
d_gene: NA
v_gene: TRBV29-1
CDR3aa: CSVEFGMDYEQYF
CDR3nt: TGCAGCGTTGAATTCGGAATGGACTACGAGCAGTACTTC

j_gene: TRBJ1-6
abundance: few
d_gene: NA
v_gene: TRBV6-1
CDR3aa: CASSEGTGVRFTLHF
CDR3nt: TGTGCCAGCAGCGAAGGAACCGGGGTACGATTCACCCTCCACTTT

j_gene: TRBJ1-5
abundance: NA
d_gene: NA
v_gene: TRBV24-1
CDR3aa: CALSRVNQPQHF
CDR3nt: TGTGCCCTGAGCAGGGTCAATCAGCCCCAGCATTTT

j_gene: TRBJ2-7
abundance: NA
d_gene: NA
v_gene: TRBV20-1
CDR3aa: CSARSGTGSYEQYF
CDR3nt: TGCAGTGCTAGATCCGGGACGGGATCCTACGAGCAGTACTTC

j_gene: TRBJ1-4
abundance: NA
d_gene: NA
v_gene: TRBV19
CDR3aa: CASSIGQGGSEKLFF
CDR3nt: TGTGCCAGTAGTATTGGCCAGGGAGGGTCGGAAAAACTGTTTTTT

j_gene: TRBJ2-7
abundance: NA
d_gene: TRBD2
v_gene: TRBV29-1
CDR3aa: CSVQDLAGGWYF
CDR3nt: TGCAGCGTGCAGGACCTAGCGGGAGGGTGGTACTTC

j_gene: TRBJ2-5
abundance: NA
d_gene: NA
v_gene: TRBV7-9
CDR3aa: CASSLGSEQETQYF
CDR3nt: TGTGCCAGCAGCTTGGGCTCTGAACAAGAGACCCAGTACTTC

j_gene: TRBJ1-1
abundance: many
d_gene: NA
v_gene: TRBV25-1
CDR3aa: CASSPRWGGGEAFF
CDR3nt: TGTGCCAGCTCACCGAGGTGGGGGGGTGGTGAAGCTTTCTTT

j_gene: TRBJ2-1
abundance: NA
d_gene: TRBD2
v_gene: TRBV7-9
CDR3aa: CASNNGGLAGNEQFF
CDR3nt: TGTGCCAGCAACAACGGGGGGCTAGCGGGAAATGAGCAGTTCTTC

j_gene: TRBJ1-1
abundance: few
d_gene: NA
v_gene: TRBV7-8
CDR3aa: CASSDPRGVGTEAFF
CDR3nt: TGTGCCAGCAGCGACCCACGGGGTGTTGGCACTGAAGCTTTCTTT

j_gene: TRBJ1-2
abundance: NA
d_gene: NA
v_gene: TRBV15
CDR3aa: CATSVERAPSVGYTF
CDR3nt: TGTGCCACCAGCGTTGAAAGGGCCCCCTCGGTTGGCTACACCTTC

j_gene: TRBJ2-1
abundance: NA
d_gene: NA
v_gene: TRBV6-1
CDR3aa: CASGLNNEQFF
CDR3nt: TGTGCCAGCGGTCTCAACAATGAGCAGTTCTTC

j_gene: TRBJ1-2
abundance: NA
d_gene: TRBD1
v_gene: TRBV20-1
CDR3aa: CSAREDRGGGYTF
CDR3nt: TGCAGTGCTAGAGAGGACAGGGGTGGTGGCTACACCTTC

j_gene: TRBJ1-1
abundance: NA
d_gene: NA
v_gene: TRBV29-1
CDR3aa: CSVTGNWAEAFF
CDR3nt: TGCAGCGTAACAGGGAACTGGGCTGAAGCTTTCTTT

j_gene: TRBJ2-5
abundance: NA
d_gene: TRBD1
v_gene: TRBV7-2
CDR3aa: CASSPQGADQETQYF
CDR3nt: TGTGCCAGCAGCCCCCAGGGGGCGGACCAAGAGACCCAGTACTTC

j_gene: TRBJ2-7
abundance: NA
d_gene: TRBD1
v_gene: TRBV7-6
CDR3aa: CASSQVLGQFYEQYF
CDR3nt: TGTGCCAGCAGCCAAGTTTTGGGACAGTTCTACGAGCAGTACTTC

j_gene: TRBJ2-7
abundance: NA
d_gene: NA
v_gene: TRBV29-1
CDR3aa: CSVSGGGIGYEQYF
CDR3nt: TGCAGCGTTAGTGGTGGCGGGATAGGCTACGAGCAGTACTTC

j_gene: TRBJ2-5
abundance: many
d_gene: NA
v_gene: TRBV7-6
CDR3aa: CASSQWGKQETQYF
CDR3nt: TGTGCCAGCAGCCAGTGGGGGAAACAAGAGACCCAGTACTTC

j_gene: TRBJ1-1
abundance: few
d_gene: NA
v_gene: TRBV7-9
CDR3aa: CASSLARGHQIMNTEAFF
CDR3nt: TGTGCCAGCAGCTTAGCGCGGGGACACCAAATTATGAACACTGAAGCTTTCTTT

j_gene: TRBJ2-5
abundance: NA
d_gene: NA
v_gene: TRBV24-1
CDR3aa: CATSDFADWETQYF
CDR3nt: TGTGCCACCAGTGACTTCGCAGACTGGGAGACCCAGTACTTC

j_gene: TRBJ1-4
abundance: NA
d_gene: TRBD1
v_gene: TRBV20-1
CDR3aa: CSANRGHNEKLFF
CDR3nt: TGCAGTGCTAACAGGGGACATAATGAAAAACTGTTTTTT

j_gene: TRBJ1-1
abundance: many
d_gene: NA
v_gene: TRBV10-3
CDR3aa: CAISHRENTEAFF
CDR3nt: TGTGCCATCAGCCACAGGGAGAACACTGAAGCTTTCTTT

j_gene: TRBJ1-1
abundance: NA
d_gene: NA
v_gene: TRBV25-1
CDR3aa: CASLGENTEAFF
CDR3nt: TGTGCCAGCTTGGGAGAGAACACTGAAGCTTTCTTT

j_gene: TRBJ1-5
abundance: many
d_gene: NA
v_gene: TRBV29-1
CDR3aa: CSRFGSHQPQHF
CDR3nt: TGCAGCCGCTTTGGAAGCCATCAGCCCCAGCATTTT

j_gene: TRBJ1-2
abundance: NA
d_gene: TRBD1
v_gene: TRBV7-2
CDR3aa: CASSTGGVNGYTF
CDR3nt: TGTGCCAGCAGCACAGGGGGCGTAAATGGCTACACCTTC

j_gene: TRBJ2-5
abundance: NA
d_gene: NA
v_gene: TRBV2
CDR3aa: CASSIDREAETQYF
CDR3nt: TGTGCCAGCAGTATAGACCGGGAAGCGGAGACCCAGTACTTC

j_gene: TRBJ2-5
abundance: NA
d_gene: NA
v_gene: TRBV20-1
CDR3aa: CSVSRPFNRRGETQYF
CDR3nt: TGCAGTGTATCCCGCCCCTTCAATCGCAGGGGAGAGACCCAGTACTTC

j_gene: TRBJ2-7
abundance: NA
d_gene: NA
v_gene: TRBV7-6
CDR3aa: CASSAGDISYEQYF
CDR3nt: TGTGCCAGCAGCGCAGGGGATATCTCCTACGAGCAGTACTTC

j_gene: TRBJ2-7
abundance: NA
d_gene: TRBD1
v_gene: TRBV7-6
CDR3aa: CASSSGGTGNEQYF
CDR3nt: TGTGCCAGCAGCTCCGGTGGGACAGGGAACGAGCAGTACTTC

j_gene: TRBJ2-5
abundance: NA
d_gene: TRBD2
v_gene: TRBV7-4
CDR3aa: CASSRGPSGSETQYF
CDR3nt: TGTGCCAGCAGCCGAGGGCCTAGCGGGAGCGAGACCCAGTACTTC

j_gene: TRBJ2-3
abundance: NA
d_gene: TRBD2
v_gene: TRBV15
CDR3aa: CATSRGLAGGPGDTQYF
CDR3nt: TGTGCCACCAGCAGAGGACTAGCGGGAGGGCCAGGGGATACGCAGTATTTT

j_gene: TRBJ1-2
abundance: many
d_gene: TRBD1
v_gene: TRBV7-9
CDR3aa: CASSVQTGFYGYTF
CDR3nt: TGTGCCAGCAGCGTACAGACAGGGTTCTATGGCTACACCTTC

j_gene: TRBJ1-5
abundance: many
d_gene: NA
v_gene: TRBV2
CDR3aa: CASGGREGNQPQHF
CDR3nt: TGTGCCAGCGGGGGGCGCGAAGGCAATCAGCCCCAGCATTTT

j_gene: TRBJ2-1
abundance: NA
d_gene: NA
v_gene: TRBV15
CDR3aa: CATSREVFNEQFF
CDR3nt: TGTGCCACCAGCAGAGAAGTCTTCAATGAGCAGTTCTTC

j_gene: TRBJ2-2
abundance: NA
d_gene: NA
v_gene: TRBV5-5
CDR3aa: CASSSNRAFGELFF
CDR3nt: TGTGCCAGCAGCTCGAACCGGGCCTTCGGGGAGCTGTTTTTT

j_gene: TRBJ2-2
abundance: NA
d_gene: NA
v_gene: TRBV5-4
CDR3aa: CASSLPGAAEGELFF
CDR3nt: TGTGCCAGCAGCTTACCCGGTGCGGCGGAAGGGGAGCTGTTTTTT

j_gene: TRBJ1-2
abundance: NA
d_gene: NA
v_gene: TRBV10-3
CDR3aa: CAIRYGTSGYTF
CDR3nt: TGTGCCATCAGATACGGGACTAGCGGCTACACCTTC

j_gene: TRBJ2-5
abundance: NA
d_gene: NA
v_gene: TRBV5-6
CDR3aa: CASSLQRAQGQETQYF
CDR3nt: TGTGCCAGCAGCTTGCAGCGTGCGCAGGGCCAAGAGACCCAGTACTTC

j_gene: TRBJ2-7
abundance: NA
d_gene: NA
v_gene: TRBV10-3
CDR3aa: CASSPRGLWSYEQYF
CDR3nt: TGTGCCAGCAGTCCCAGGGGATTGTGGTCCTACGAGCAGTACTTC

j_gene: TRBJ1-6
abundance: NA
d_gene: NA
v_gene: TRBV2
CDR3aa: CASSQTGSRAYNSPLHF
CDR3nt: TGTGCCAGCAGTCAGACAGGTTCCAGGGCCTATAATTCACCCCTCCACTTT

j_gene: TRBJ1-4
abundance: NA
d_gene: NA
v_gene: TRBV7-2
CDR3aa: CASSPGRGKTEKLFF
CDR3nt: TGTGCCAGCAGTCCGGGACGGGGCAAGACTGAAAAACTGTTTTTT

j_gene: TRBJ2-2
abundance: few
d_gene: NA
v_gene: TRBV11-2
CDR3aa: CASSPYPGELFF
CDR3nt: TGTGCCAGCAGCCCCTACCCCGGGGAGTTGTTTTTT

j_gene: TRBJ2-7
abundance: NA
d_gene: TRBD1
v_gene: TRBV24-1
CDR3aa: CASSLTTGFEQYF
CDR3nt: TGTGCCAGCAGTCTTACGACAGGGTTCGAGCAGTACTTC

j_gene: TRBJ1-3
abundance: many
d_gene: NA
v_gene: TRBV10-3
CDR3aa: CAISELEGIFSGNTIYF
CDR3nt: TGTGCCATCAGTGAGTTGGAGGGAATCTTCTCTGGAAACACCATATATTTT

j_gene: TRBJ1-1
abundance: NA
d_gene: NA
v_gene: TRBV10-3
CDR3aa: CAIREGWNTEAFF
CDR3nt: TGTGCCATCAGGGAGGGGTGGAACACTGAAGCTTTCTTT

j_gene: TRBJ1-5
abundance: NA
d_gene: NA
v_gene: TRBV10-3
CDR3aa: CAISLEQPGKSNQPQHF
CDR3nt: TGTGCCATCAGTCTCGAACAGCCTGGGAAGAGCAATCAGCCCCAGCATTTT

j_gene: TRBJ1-1
abundance: NA
d_gene: NA
v_gene: TRBV4-1
CDR3aa: CASSQPIQGLTEAFF
CDR3nt: TGCGCCAGCAGCCAACCTATACAGGGACTCACTGAAGCTTTCTTT